In this sample, the clone carrying this TCR beta chain turned up once. The sample originates from a study of blood T cell repertoires in COVID-19. Study overall: Sites across the United States, Italy and Spain contributed samples from acute and convalescent COVID-19. PBMCs, B-cell-depleted T cells, or T cells were the source of the cDNA or gDNA that made up the material.

Authors' analysis steps: Amplified reference gene primers provided the basis for estimating nucleated cell counts. Using immunoSEQ multiplex PCR, the repertoire was profiled, and TCRdb retains in-frame clones only, with some absent. V and J calls and clone size are copied from that table; D and trimming were computed from the DNA. This table has fewer than 250,000 clones, 86% appearing once. Germline CDR1 reads SGHTA; CDR2 reads FQGNSA. CDR3 size: 19 residues. The V segment lost 0 bases and the J segment 0 bases; nucleotides outside the gene matches: 9. The sequence was obtained from a man aged 45-65 years with acute or convalescent COVID-19. The sample consisted of peripheral blood. V and J are TRBV7-2 and TRBJ2-1; 9 bases match TRBD2. The CDR3 DNA sequence: TGTGCCAGCAGCTTAGCGGCCAGTCTAGCGGGGAGCTCCTACAATGAGCAGTTCTTC. Protein sequence: CASSLAASLAGSSYNEQFF. Looking up the rest from reference TRBV7-2 and TRBJ2-1 gives the full variable domain: GAGVSQSPSNKVTEKGKDVELRCDPISGHTALYWYRQSLGQGLEFLIYFQGNSAPDKSGLPSDRFSAERTGGSVSTLTIQRTQQEDSAVYLCASSLAASLAGSSYNEQFFGPGTRLTVL.